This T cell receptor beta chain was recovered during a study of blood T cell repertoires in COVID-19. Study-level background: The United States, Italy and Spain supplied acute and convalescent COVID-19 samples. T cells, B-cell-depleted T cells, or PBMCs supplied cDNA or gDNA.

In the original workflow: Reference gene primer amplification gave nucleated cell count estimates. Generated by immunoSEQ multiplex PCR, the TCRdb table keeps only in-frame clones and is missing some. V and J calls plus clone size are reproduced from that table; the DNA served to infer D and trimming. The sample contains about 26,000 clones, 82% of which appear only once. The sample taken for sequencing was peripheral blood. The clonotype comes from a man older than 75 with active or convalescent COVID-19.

For the CDR3, the DNA is TGTGCCAGCAGTACTACATCCTCCTATGGCTACACCTTC. The encoded protein is CASSTTSSYGYTF. The J gene is TRBJ1-2, the V gene TRBV2; no firm D call. In germline, CDR1 is SNHLY, CDR2 FYNNEI. The CDR3 length is 13 residues. V was cut by 5 bases and J by 4 bases, with 11 bases left in between.